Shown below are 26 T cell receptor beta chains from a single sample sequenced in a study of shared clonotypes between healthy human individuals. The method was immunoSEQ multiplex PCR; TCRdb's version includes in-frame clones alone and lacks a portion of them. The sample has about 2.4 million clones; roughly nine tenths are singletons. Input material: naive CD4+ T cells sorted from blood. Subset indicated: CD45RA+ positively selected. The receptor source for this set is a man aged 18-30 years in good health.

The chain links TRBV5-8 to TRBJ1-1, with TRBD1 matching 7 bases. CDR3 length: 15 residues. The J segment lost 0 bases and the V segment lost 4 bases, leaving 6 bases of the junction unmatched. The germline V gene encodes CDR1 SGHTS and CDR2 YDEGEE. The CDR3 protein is CASSVRDRLNTEAFF. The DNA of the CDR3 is TGTGCCAGCAGCGTCCGGGACAGACTGAACACTGAAGCTTTCTTT.

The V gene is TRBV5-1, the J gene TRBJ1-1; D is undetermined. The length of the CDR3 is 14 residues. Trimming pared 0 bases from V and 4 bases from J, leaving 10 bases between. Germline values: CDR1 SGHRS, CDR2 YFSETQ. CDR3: CASSLGPLSTEAFF. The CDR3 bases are TGCGCCAGCAGCTTGGGACCGCTTAGCACTGAAGCTTTCTTT.

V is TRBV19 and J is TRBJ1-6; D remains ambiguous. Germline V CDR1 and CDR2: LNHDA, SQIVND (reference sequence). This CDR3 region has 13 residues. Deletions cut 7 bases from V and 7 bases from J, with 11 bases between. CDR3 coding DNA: TGTGCCAGTACCCCCGGCGGGAATTCACCCCTCCACTTT. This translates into CASTPGGNSPLHF.

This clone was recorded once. Written as DNA, the CDR3 is TGTGCCAGCAGATGGGACAGGTTAACCGGGGAGCTGTTTTTT. Translating gives CASRWDRLTGELFF. This chain links TRBV7-6 with TRBJ2-2; TRBD1 matches 8 bases. This CDR3 region has 14 residues. Germline CDR1 SGHVS, CDR2 FNYEAQ. J gave up 5 bases and V 6 bases, and 5 bases lay outside the gene matches.

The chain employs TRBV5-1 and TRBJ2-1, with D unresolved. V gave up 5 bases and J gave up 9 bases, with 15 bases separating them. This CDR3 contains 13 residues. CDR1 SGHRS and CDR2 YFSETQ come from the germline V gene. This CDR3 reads CASSSYPHGEQFF. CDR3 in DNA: TGCGCCAGCAGTTCTTACCCGCATGGTGAGCAGTTCTTC.

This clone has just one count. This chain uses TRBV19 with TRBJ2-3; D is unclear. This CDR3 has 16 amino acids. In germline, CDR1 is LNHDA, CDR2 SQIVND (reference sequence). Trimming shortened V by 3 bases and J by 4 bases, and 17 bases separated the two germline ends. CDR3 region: CASSIFGTAGSDTQYF. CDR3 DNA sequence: TGTGCCAGTAGTATTTTCGGTACCGCTGGGTCAGATACGCAGTATTTT.

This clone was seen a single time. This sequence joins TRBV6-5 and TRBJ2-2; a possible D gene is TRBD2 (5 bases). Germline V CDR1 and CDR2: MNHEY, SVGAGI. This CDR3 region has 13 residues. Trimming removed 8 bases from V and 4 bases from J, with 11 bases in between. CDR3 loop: CASVGGGTGELFF. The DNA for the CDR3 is TGTGCCAGCGTCGGAGGAGGCACCGGGGAGCTGTTTTTT.

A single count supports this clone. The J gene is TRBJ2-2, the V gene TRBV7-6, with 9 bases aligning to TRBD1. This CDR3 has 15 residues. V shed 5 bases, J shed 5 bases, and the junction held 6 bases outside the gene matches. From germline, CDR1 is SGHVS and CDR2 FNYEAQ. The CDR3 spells CASSPGTGRTGELFF. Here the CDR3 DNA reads TGTGCCAGCAGCCCTGGGACAGGGAGAACCGGGGAGCTGTTTTTT.

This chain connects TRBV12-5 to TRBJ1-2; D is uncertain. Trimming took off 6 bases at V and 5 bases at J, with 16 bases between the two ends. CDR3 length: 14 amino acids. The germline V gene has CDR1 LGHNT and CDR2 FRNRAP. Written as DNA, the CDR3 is TGTGCTAGTGGCCCCCATGGGCAGAGATATGGCTACACCTTC. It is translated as CASGPHGQRYGYTF.

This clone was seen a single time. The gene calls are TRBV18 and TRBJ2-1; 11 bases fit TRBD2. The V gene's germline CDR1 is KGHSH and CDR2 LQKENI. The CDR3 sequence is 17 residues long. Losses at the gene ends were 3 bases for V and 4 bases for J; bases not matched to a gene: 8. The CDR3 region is CASSPPLAGGTYNEQFF. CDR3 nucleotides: TGTGCCAGCTCACCCCCTCTAGCGGGAGGAACTTACAATGAGCAGTTCTTC.

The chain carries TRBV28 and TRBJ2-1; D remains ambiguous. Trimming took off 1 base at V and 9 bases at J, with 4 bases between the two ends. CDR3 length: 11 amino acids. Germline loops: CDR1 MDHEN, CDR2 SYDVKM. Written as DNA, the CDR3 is TGTGCCAGCAGTTTATTCTCTGAGCAGTTCTTC. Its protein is CASSLFSEQFF.

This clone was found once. The CDR3 nucleotides are TGTGCCAGCAGTGATCCCAGGGGGAATGGCTATGGCTACACCTTC. It translates to CASSDPRGNGYGYTF. The chain uses TRBV6-1 and TRBJ1-2; 7 bases line up with TRBD1. The length of the CDR3 is 15 residues. Per germline, CDR1 MNHNS and CDR2 SASEGT. The trim removed 3 bases at V and 4 bases at J, leaving 8 bases unmatched.

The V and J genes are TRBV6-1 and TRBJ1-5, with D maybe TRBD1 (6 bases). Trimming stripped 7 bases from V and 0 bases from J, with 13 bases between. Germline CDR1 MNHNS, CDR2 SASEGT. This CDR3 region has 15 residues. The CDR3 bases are TGTGCCAGCATCCCTGGGGGGGCTAGCAATCAGCCCCAGCATTTT. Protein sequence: CASIPGGASNQPQHF.

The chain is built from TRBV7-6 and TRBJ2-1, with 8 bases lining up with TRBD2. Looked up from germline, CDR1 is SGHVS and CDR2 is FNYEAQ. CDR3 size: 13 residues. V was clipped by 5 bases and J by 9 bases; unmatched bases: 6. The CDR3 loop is CASSKASGGEQFF. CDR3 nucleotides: TGTGCCAGCAGCAAAGCCAGCGGGGGTGAGCAGTTCTTC.

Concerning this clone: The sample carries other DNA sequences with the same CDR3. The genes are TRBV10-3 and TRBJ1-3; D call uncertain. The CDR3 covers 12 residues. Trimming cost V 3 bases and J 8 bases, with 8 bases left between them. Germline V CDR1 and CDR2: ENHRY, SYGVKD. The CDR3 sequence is CAISEREDTIYF. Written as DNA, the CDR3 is TGTGCCATCAGTGAAAGGGAGGACACCATATATTTT.

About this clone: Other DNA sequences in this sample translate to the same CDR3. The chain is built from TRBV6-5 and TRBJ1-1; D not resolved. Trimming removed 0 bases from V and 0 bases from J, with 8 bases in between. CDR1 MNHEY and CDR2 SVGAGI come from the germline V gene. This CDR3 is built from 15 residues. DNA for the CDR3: TGTGCCAGCAGTTACTCCGGGTCCATGAACACTGAAGCTTTCTTT. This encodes CASSYSGSMNTEAFF.

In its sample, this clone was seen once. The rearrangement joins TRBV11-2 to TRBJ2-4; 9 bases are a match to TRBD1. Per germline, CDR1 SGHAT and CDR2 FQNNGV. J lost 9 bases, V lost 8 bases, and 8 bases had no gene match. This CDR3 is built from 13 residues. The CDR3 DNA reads TGTGCCAGCGACTTGGACAGGGGAACCATTCAGTACTTC. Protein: CASDLDRGTIQYF.

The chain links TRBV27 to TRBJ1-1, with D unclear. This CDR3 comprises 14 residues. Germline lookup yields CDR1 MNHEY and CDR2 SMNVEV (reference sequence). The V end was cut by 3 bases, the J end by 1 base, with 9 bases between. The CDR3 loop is CASSFQTGNTEAFF. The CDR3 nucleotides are TGTGCCAGCAGTTTCCAAACGGGGAACACTGAAGCTTTCTTT.

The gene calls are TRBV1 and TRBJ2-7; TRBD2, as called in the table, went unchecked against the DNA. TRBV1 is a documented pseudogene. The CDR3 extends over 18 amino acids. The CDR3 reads CTSSPPTPASGVSYEQYF. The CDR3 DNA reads TGCACCAGCAGCCCCCCCACCCCTGCTAGCGGGGTATCCTACGAGCAGTACTTC.

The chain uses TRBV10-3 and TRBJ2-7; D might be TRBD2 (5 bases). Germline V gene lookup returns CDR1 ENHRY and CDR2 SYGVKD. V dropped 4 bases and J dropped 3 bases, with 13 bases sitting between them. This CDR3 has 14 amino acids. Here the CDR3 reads CAISGKGEGYEQYF. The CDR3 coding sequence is TGTGCCATCAGTGGGAAGGGTGAGGGCTACGAGCAGTACTTC.

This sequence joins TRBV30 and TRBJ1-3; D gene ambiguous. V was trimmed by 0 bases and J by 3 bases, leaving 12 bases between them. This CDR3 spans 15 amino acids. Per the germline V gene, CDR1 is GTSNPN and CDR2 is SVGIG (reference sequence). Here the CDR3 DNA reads TGTGCCTGGAGTGTAAGTTCGTCGGGTGGAAACACCATATATTTT. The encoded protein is CAWSVSSSGGNTIYF. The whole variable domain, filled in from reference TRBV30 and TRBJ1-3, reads SQTIHQWPATLVQPVGSPLSLECTVEGTSNPNLYWYRQAAGRGLQLLFYSVGIGQISSEVPQNLSASRPQDRQFILSSKKLLLSDSGFYLCAWSVSSSGGNTIYFGEGSWLTVV.

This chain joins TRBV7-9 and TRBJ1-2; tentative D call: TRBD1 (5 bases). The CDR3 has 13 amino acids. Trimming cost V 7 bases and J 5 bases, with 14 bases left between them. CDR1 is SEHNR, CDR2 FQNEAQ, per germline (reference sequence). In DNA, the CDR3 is TGTGCCAGCACCTCTGGGGGGAGTTATGGCTACACCTTC. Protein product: CASTSGGSYGYTF.

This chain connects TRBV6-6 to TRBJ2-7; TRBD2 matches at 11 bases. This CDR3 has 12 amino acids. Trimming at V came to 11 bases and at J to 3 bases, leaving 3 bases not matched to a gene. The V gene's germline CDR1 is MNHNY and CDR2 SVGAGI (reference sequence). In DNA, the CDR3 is TGTGCCGCCGGACTAGCGGGCTACGAGCAGTACTTC. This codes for CAAGLAGYEQYF.

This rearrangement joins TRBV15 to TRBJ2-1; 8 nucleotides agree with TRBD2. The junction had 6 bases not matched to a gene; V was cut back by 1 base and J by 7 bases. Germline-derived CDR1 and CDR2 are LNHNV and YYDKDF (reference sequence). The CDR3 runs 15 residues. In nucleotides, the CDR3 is TGTGCCACCAGCAGAGCGGGAGGGCCAGGAAATGAGCAGTTCTTC. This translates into CATSRAGGPGNEQFF.

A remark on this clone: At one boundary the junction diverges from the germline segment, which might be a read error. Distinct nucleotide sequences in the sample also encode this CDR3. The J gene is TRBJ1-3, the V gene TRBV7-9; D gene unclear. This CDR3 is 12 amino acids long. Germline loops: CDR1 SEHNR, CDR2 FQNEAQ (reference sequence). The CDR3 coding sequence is TGTGCCAGCAGCCCGTCTGGGAACACCATATATTTT. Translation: CASSPSGNTIYF.

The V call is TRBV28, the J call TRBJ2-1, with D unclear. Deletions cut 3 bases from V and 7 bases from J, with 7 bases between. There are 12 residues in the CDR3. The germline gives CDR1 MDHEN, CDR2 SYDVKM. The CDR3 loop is CASSFGLNEQFF. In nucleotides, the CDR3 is TGTGCCAGCAGTTTTGGGTTGAATGAGCAGTTCTTC.